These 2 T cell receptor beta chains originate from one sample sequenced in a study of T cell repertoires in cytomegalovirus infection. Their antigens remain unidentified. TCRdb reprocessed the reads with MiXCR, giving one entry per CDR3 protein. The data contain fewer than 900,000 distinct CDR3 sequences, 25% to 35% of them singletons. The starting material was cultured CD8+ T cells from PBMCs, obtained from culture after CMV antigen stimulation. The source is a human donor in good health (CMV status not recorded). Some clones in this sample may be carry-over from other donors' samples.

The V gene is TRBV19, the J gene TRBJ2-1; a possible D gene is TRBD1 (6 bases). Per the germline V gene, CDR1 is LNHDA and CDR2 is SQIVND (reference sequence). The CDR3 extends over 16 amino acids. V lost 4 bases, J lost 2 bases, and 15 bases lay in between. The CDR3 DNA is TGTGCCAGTAGTAGGAGAGAAGGGGGAACCTACAATGAGCAGTTCTTC. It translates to CASSRREGGTYNEQFF.

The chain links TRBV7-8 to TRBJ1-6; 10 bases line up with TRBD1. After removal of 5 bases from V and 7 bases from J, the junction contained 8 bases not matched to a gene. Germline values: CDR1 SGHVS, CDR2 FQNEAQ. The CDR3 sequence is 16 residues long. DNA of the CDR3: TGTGCCAGCAGCGAGACAGGGGGCGGCTTGAATTCACCCCTCCACTTT. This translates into CASSETGGGLNSPLHF.